This T cell receptor beta chain was observed in a study of blood T cell repertoires in COVID-19. Turning to the study itself: T cells, B-cell-depleted T cells, or PBMCs supplied cDNA or gDNA.

In the original analysis: For nucleated cells, counts were estimated from reference gene primer amplification. Profiling relied on immunoSEQ multiplex PCR, and the TCRdb table lists in-frame clones only, not all of them. V, J and clone size are those of that table, while D and trimming were read from the DNA. The data show 200,000 to 250,000 clones, with about 91% seen just once and more than 0.95% held by the top ten. With 6 bases clipped from V and 3 bases from J, the junction kept 11 bases outside the gene matches. The germline CDR1 and CDR2 sequences are KGHSH and LQKENI. This CDR3 has 15 residues.

The chain links TRBV18 to TRBJ2-7; the match to TRBD1 covers 7 bases. The clonotype was recovered from a young man with acute or convalescent COVID-19. The sequencing input was peripheral blood. For the CDR3, the DNA is TGTGCCAGCTCCCCAACTGCCGGGACAGACTACGAGCAGTACTTC. This gives the protein CASSPTAGTDYEQYF.